This T cell receptor beta chain came from a study of T-cell memory formation after mild COVID-19. Study at large: Largely donor-specific sequence clusters came from a couple of donors. General study points: Nothing confirmed that second-wave clones peaking on day 37 were specific for SARS-CoV-2. Contracting CD4+ clones sat mainly in CM and EM; CD8+ in EMRA.

This clonotype was detected a few times. The antigen is unknown. Researchers used 5'RACE with constant-segment primers to make TCR alpha and TCR beta cDNA libraries that carry sample barcodes and UMIs. TCRdb independently ran MiXCR on the 5' RACE reads; one entry per CDR3 protein. The table records some 46,000 distinct CDR3 sequences, roughly 7.2% of them present only once. CDR3 length: 16 residues. Germline CDR1 is SGHAT and CDR2 is FQDESV (reference sequence). With V trimmed by 0 bases and J by 4 bases, 8 bases remained unmatched. The sequencing input was PBMCs or a T cell subset sorted from them (not recorded which). The receptor comes from an adult who had mild COVID-19 (a few samples of this study predate the infection). Cell type and time point are not known. The chain joins TRBV11-1 to TRBJ2-7; 8 nucleotides agree with TRBD2. CDR3 loop: CASSLAGTSNVYEQYF. CDR3 nucleotide sequence: TGTGCCAGCAGCTTAGCAGGGACTAGTAACGTGTACGAGCAGTACTTC.